A selection of T cell receptor beta chains follows, all from one sample in a study of T cell changes during pregnancy in multiple sclerosis. Here immunoSEQ multiplex PCR was the method, and the copy in TCRdb shows in-frame clones only, minus some. The sample yields some 60,000 clones, more than 85% seen once. Here the sequenced sample was peripheral blood, taken before pregnancy. The origin of the receptors is a female donor with multiple sclerosis, enrolled in a pregnancy study. Both conserved end residues are part of each CDR3. The D gene is left open where the match is weak. Where a row states a size, it is once, few, many or the class of an expanded clone; other rows omit it.

V gene	J gene	D gene	clone size	CDR3 protein	CDR3 DNA
TRBV7-3	TRBJ2-6	TRBD1	NA	CASSLTGTAFSGANVLTF	TGTGCCAGCAGCCTGACCGGGACAGCCTTCTCTGGGGCCAACGTCCTGACTTTC
TRBV4-2	TRBJ2-3	TRBD1	NA	CASSQLTGGRFTDTQYF	TGTGCCAGCAGCCAGCTCACAGGGGGCAGGTTTACAGATACGCAGTATTTT
TRBV9	TRBJ2-1	TRBD2	once	CASSARTSGGAPGPFF	TGTGCCAGCAGCGCCAGGACTAGCGGGGGGGCCCCTGGACCGTTCTTC
TRBV4-1	TRBJ1-5	NA	NA	CASSQAPGGFSQPQHF	TGCGCCAGCAGCCAAGCCCCAGGCGGGTTCAGTCAGCCCCAGCATTTT
TRBV15	TRBJ2-3	NA	NA	CATSILAGTDTQYF	TGTGCCACCAGCATCTTAGCGGGCACAGATACGCAGTATTTT
TRBV19	TRBJ1-1	NA	few	CASKSEGGRNTEAFF	TGTGCCAGTAAGAGTGAGGGAGGCAGGAACACTGAAGCTTTCTTT
TRBV29-1	TRBJ1-1	NA	NA	CSVLDTEAFF	TGCAGCGTTCTAGACACTGAAGCTTTCTTT
TRBV10-1	TRBJ1-5	NA	NA	CARTKGRGSQPQHF	TGCGCCAGGACGAAGGGCAGAGGGAGTCAGCCCCAGCATTTT
TRBV4-1	TRBJ1-2	NA	NA	CASSQDRWGLEKNYGYTF	TGCGCCAGCAGCCAAGACCGCTGGGGGCTTGAAAAAAACTATGGCTACACCTTC
TRBV7-3	TRBJ2-7	TRBD1	NA	CASSFTPSGTGGSLGEQYF	TGTGCCAGCAGCTTTACCCCTTCCGGGACAGGGGGCTCATTGGGCGAGCAGTACTTC
TRBV18	TRBJ2-5	NA	NA	CASSLKETQYF	TGTGCCAGCTCCTTAAAAGAGACCCAGTACTTC
TRBV27	TRBJ2-7	NA	NA	CASNRRWTDSYEQYF	TGTGCCAGCAACAGGCGCTGGACAGACTCCTACGAGCAGTACTTC
TRBV18	TRBJ1-1	NA	NA	CASSPWADNTEAFF	TGTGCCAGCTCACCATGGGCAGATAACACTGAAGCTTTCTTT
TRBV6-5	TRBJ2-7	NA	NA	CATRRDSYEQYF	TGTGCCACAAGGCGGGACAGCTACGAGCAGTACTTC
TRBV23-1	TRBJ2-7	NA	NA	CASPLPLFYEQYF	TGCGCCAGCCCCCTTCCCCTCTTCTACGAGCAGTACTTC
TRBV7-2	TRBJ1-4	TRBD1	NA	CASRDTGGVNEKLFF	TGTGCCAGCAGGGATACAGGGGGGGTTAATGAAAAACTGTTTTTT
TRBV6-5	TRBJ1-1	TRBD1	NA	CASSYGTGGADEAFF	TGTGCCAGCAGTTACGGGACAGGGGGCGCGGATGAAGCTTTCTTT
TRBV6-6	TRBJ2-7	NA	NA	CASRTIRDKQSEQYF	TGTGCCAGCAGAACTATCCGGGACAAACAGTCCGAGCAGTACTTC
TRBV9	TRBJ1-6	NA	many	CASSAAGRGNSPLHF	TGTGCCAGCAGCGCCGCGGGCCGGGGGAATTCACCCCTCCACTTT
TRBV4-1	TRBJ2-7	NA	NA	CASSQGVERGQYF	TGCGCCAGCAGCCAAGGGGTGGAAAGGGGACAGTACTTC
TRBV4-2	TRBJ1-2	NA	NA	CASSHSRGSDYGYTF	TGTGCCAGCAGCCATAGCCGGGGTAGTGACTATGGCTACACCTTC
TRBV7-9	TRBJ1-2	NA	few	CASSFGRADGYTF	TGTGCCAGCAGCTTTGGCAGGGCCGATGGCTACACCTTC
TRBV29-1	TRBJ2-5	NA	once	CSVEDRARETQYF	TGCAGCGTTGAAGACAGGGCCCGAGAGACCCAGTACTTC
TRBV7-7	TRBJ1-1	NA	NA	CASSPGRNTEAFF	TGTGCCAGCAGCCCTGGGAGGAACACTGAAGCTTTCTTT
TRBV7-2	TRBJ2-3	NA	NA	CASSIARDTQYF	TGTGCCAGCAGCATTGCGAGGGATACGCAGTATTTT
TRBV6-5	TRBJ2-1	TRBD2	NA	CATLAGGNNEQFF	TGTGCCACCCTAGCGGGGGGGAACAATGAGCAGTTCTTC
TRBV4-2	TRBJ1-2	TRBD1	few	CASSQRTGGNYGYTF	TGTGCCAGCAGCCAGAGGACAGGGGGTAACTATGGCTACACCTTC
TRBV7-8	TRBJ1-2	NA	few	CASWQGTYGYTF	TGTGCCAGCTGGCAGGGAACTTATGGCTACACCTTC
TRBV2	TRBJ1-2	NA	few	CASSEGGGWNYGYTF	TGTGCCAGCAGTGAGGGGGGAGGGTGGAACTATGGCTACACCTTC
TRBV21-1	TRBJ2-3	NA	once	CASSKTGSRVTDTQYF	TGTGCCAGCAGCAAAACAGGTAGCAGGGTCACAGATACGCAGTATTTT
TRBV5-6	TRBJ2-7	NA	NA	CASSLKGSGSYEQYF	TGTGCCAGCAGCTTAAAAGGGAGTGGATCCTACGAGCAGTACTTC
TRBV19	TRBJ2-1	NA	NA	CASSILGSEQFF	TGTGCCAGTAGTATATTGGGGAGTGAGCAGTTCTTC
TRBV7-2	TRBJ1-2	NA	NA	CASSLGGRAYGYTF	TGTGCCAGCAGCTTAGGGGGCAGGGCATATGGCTACACCTTC
TRBV19	TRBJ1-2	NA	NA	CASSASGGYVYGYTF	TGTGCCAGTAGTGCCTCCGGGGGTTACGTCTATGGCTACACCTTC
TRBV11-2	TRBJ1-1	NA	NA	CASSLGHDTEAFF	TGTGCCAGCAGCTTAGGACACGACACTGAAGCTTTCTTT
TRBV6-6	TRBJ1-2	TRBD1	NA	CASSYSDRVGGYTF	TGTGCCAGCAGTTACTCGGACAGGGTTGGTGGCTACACCTTC
TRBV29-1	TRBJ2-7	NA	NA	CSATRGAHEQYF	TGCAGCGCCACCCGGGGGGCCCACGAGCAGTACTTC
TRBV6-1	TRBJ1-2	NA	NA	CASPGVYGYTF	TGTGCCAGCCCGGGGGTCTATGGCTACACCTTC
TRBV4-2	TRBJ2-7	TRBD2	few	CASSQDIGAGGYYEQYF	TGTGCCAGCAGCCAAGATATAGGAGCGGGGGGTTACTACGAGCAGTACTTC
TRBV2	TRBJ2-3	TRBD2	NA	CASSGEGGSTDTQYF	TGTGCCAGCAGTGGTGAGGGAGGGAGCACAGATACGCAGTATTTT
TRBV27	TRBJ2-7	TRBD1	few	CASSLSVNRGNEQYF	TGTGCCAGCAGTTTATCTGTGAACAGGGGAAACGAGCAGTACTTC
TRBV9	TRBJ1-1	TRBD1	NA	CASSVGQGLEAFF	TGTGCCAGCAGCGTGGGACAGGGGCTTGAAGCTTTCTTT
TRBV6-1	TRBJ2-1	TRBD2	NA	CASSEWRGAYNEQFF	TGTGCCAGCAGTGAATGGCGGGGGGCCTACAATGAGCAGTTCTTC
TRBV19	TRBJ2-1	NA	NA	CATKTVESSYNEQFF	TGTGCCACCAAAACGGTTGAGAGCTCCTACAATGAGCAGTTCTTC
TRBV7-7	TRBJ2-3	TRBD2	NA	CASSLGSGGANTQYF	TGTGCTAGCAGCTTAGGTAGCGGGGGGGCCAATACGCAGTATTTT
TRBV19	TRBJ2-7	TRBD1	NA	CASSSDRDTYEQYF	TGTGCCAGTAGTTCGGACAGGGATACCTACGAGCAGTACTTC
TRBV2	TRBJ1-5	NA	NA	CASSDTNQPQHF	TGTGCCAGCAGTGATACAAATCAGCCCCAGCATTTT
TRBV11-2	TRBJ2-4	NA	NA	CASSLVAGQWEKNIQYF	TGTGCCAGCAGCTTGGTGGCCGGCCAATGGGAGAAAAACATTCAGTACTTC
TRBV2	TRBJ1-4	NA	NA	CASNGGGRATNEKLFF	TGTGCCAGCAACGGGGGAGGAAGGGCAACTAATGAAAAACTGTTTTTT
TRBV7-2	TRBJ2-7	NA	once	CASSPRTVGVLRQYF	TGTGCCAGCAGCCCGCGGACAGTTGGGGTCCTAAGGCAGTACTTC